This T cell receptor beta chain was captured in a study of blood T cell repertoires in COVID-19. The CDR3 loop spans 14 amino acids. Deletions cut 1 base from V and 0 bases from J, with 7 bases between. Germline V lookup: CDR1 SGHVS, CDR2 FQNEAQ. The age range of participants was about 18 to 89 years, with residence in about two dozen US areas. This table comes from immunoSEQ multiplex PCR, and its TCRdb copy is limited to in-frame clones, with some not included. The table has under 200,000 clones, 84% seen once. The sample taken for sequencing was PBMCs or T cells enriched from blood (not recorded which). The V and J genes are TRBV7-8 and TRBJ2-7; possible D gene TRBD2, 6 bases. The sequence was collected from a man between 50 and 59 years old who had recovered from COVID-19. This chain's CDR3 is CASSLVGSSYEQYF. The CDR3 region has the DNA TGTGCCAGCAGCTTAGTCGGGAGCTCCTACGAGCAGTACTTC.